This T cell receptor beta chain was identified in a study of T cell responses to AZD1222 COVID-19 vaccine. Study-level background: Analyses pooled second doses at about 4 or about 12 weeks.

Of note for this clone: Its antigen is undetermined.

Germline CDR1 is LGHNT and CDR2 is FRNRAP. Trimming at V came to 6 bases and at J to 0 bases, leaving 14 bases not matched to a gene. The CDR3 is 18 amino acids. Method: immunoSEQ multiplex PCR; TCRdb's copy keeps in-frame clones and lacks some. Among about 67,000 clones listed, around 80% were seen once. Study-wide points: Repertoires were obtained only post-peak T cell response. Donor demographics were predominantly white British with a female majority; clonal diversity may be underestimated. An increase in Spike-specific TCR breadth and depth was observed after two AZD1222 doses.

This clonotype originated in an adult in good health. The genes are TRBV12-5 and TRBJ2-1, with 7 bases lining up with TRBD2. The source material was peripheral blood, sampled on day 0 of AZD1222 vaccination. The CDR3 reads CASGFNGRHRSSYNEQFF. The DNA for the CDR3 is TGTGCTAGTGGGTTTAACGGGAGGCACAGGAGCTCCTACAATGAGCAGTTCTTC.